This TCR beta chain was identified in a study of cytomegalovirus exposure and HLA in healthy donors. Study findings and constraints: In an earlier analysis, in about 530 donors, most V segments appeared productive either ~87% or ~30% of the time. In a later analysis, an Asian-associated ancestry cluster reportedly showed fewer N-insertions than the approximately 620-donor mean. It is likely that the observed cluster of highly shared sequence variants was a sequencing artifact.

This PCR relied on a set of 60 Vbeta primers and 13 Jbeta primers. TCRdb's table, derived via immunoSEQ multiplex PCR, lists solely in-frame clones and lacks some. The table has about 120,000 clones, about 73% seen once. Many counts were recorded for this clone. Antigen unknown. The clonotype comes from a woman aged 25 to 45 in good health and CMV-seropositive. Sequenced material: PBMCs.

This chain's CDR3 is CASRLEDRLNYGYTF. The CDR3 DNA follows: TGTGCCAGCAGACTAGAGGACAGGCTGAACTATGGCTACACCTTC. This chain links TRBV5-6 with TRBJ1-2; 7 bases align to TRBD1. CDR3 length: 15 residues. Germline CDR1 reads SGHDT; CDR2 reads YYEEEE. V dropped 5 bases and J dropped 2; count of bases not matched to a gene: 9.